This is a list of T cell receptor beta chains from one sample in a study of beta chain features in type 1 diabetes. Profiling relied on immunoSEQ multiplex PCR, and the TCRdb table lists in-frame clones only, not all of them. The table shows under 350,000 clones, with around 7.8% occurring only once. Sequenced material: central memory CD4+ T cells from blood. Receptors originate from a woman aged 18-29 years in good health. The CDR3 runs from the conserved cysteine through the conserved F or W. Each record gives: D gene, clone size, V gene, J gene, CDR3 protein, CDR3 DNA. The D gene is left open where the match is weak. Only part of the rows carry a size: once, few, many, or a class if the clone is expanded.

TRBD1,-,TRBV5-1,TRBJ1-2,CASSLVTGGNYGYTF,TGCGCCAGCAGCTTGGTTACAGGGGGAAACTATGGCTACACCTTC
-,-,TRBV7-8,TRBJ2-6,CASSVDIVITGANVLTF,TGTGCCAGCAGCGTCGACATCGTCATAACTGGGGCCAACGTCCTGACTTTC
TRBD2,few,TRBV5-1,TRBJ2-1,CASSSGDSSYNEQFF,TGCGCCAGCAGCAGCGGGGATAGCTCCTACAATGAGCAGTTCTTC
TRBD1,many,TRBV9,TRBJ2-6,CASSSRTGGPSGANVLTF,TGTGCCAGCAGCTCAAGGACAGGGGGACCCTCTGGGGCCAACGTCCTGACTTTC
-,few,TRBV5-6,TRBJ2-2,CASSPRLVEGELFF,TGTGCCAGCAGCCCACGACTAGTCGAAGGGGAGCTGTTTTTT
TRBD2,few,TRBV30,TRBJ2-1,CAWTSGSSYNEQFF,TGTGCCTGGACTAGCGGGAGTTCCTACAATGAGCAGTTCTTC
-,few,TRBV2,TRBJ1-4,CASSGGAGDEKLFF,TGTGCCAGCAGTGGAGGGGCAGGGGACGAAAAACTGTTTTTT
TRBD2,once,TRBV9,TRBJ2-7,CASSLGGSMGGEQYF,TGTGCCAGCAGCTTAGGCGGGAGTATGGGCGGCGAGCAGTACTTC
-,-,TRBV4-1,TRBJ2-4,CASSQDRVGALTIQYF,TGCGCCAGCAGCCAAGATAGGGTGGGGGCCCTAACTATTCAGTACTTC
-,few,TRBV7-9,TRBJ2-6,CASSSRGRVPSSGANVLTF,TGTGCCAGCAGCTCCCGGGGACGGGTTCCCTCTTCTGGGGCCAACGTCCTGACTTTC
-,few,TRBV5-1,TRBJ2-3,CASSSQGTDTQYF,TGCGCCAGCAGCTCTCAGGGTACAGATACGCAGTATTTT
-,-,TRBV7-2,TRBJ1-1,CASSLVGDNTEAFF,TGTGCCAGCAGCTTAGTCGGGGATAACACTGAAGCTTTCTTT
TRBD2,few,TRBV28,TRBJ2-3,CASSILAGGSDTQYF,TGTGCCAGCAGTATCCTAGCGGGGGGATCAGATACGCAGTATTTT
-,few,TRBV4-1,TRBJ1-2,CASSQDRGGDRGRYGYTF,TGCGCCAGCAGCCAAGATCGAGGGGGTGACCGAGGCCGCTATGGCTACACCTTC
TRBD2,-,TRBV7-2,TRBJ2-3,CASSPRLAGGRDTQYF,TGTGCCAGCAGCCCCAGACTAGCGGGGGGGCGAGATACGCAGTATTTT